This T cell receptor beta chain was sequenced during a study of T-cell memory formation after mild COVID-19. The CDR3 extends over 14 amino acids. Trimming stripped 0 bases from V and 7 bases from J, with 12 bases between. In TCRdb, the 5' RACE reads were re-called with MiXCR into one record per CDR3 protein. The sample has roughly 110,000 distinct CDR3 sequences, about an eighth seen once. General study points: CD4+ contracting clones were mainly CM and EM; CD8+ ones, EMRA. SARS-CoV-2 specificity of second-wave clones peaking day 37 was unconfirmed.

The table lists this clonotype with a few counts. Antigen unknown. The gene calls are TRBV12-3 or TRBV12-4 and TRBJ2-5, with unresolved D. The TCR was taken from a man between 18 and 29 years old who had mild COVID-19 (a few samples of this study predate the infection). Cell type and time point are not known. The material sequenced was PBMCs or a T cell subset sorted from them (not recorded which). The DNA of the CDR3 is TGTGCCAGCAGTTTAGCAGTTGTGCTTCGGACCCAGTACTTC. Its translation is CASSLAVVLRTQYF.